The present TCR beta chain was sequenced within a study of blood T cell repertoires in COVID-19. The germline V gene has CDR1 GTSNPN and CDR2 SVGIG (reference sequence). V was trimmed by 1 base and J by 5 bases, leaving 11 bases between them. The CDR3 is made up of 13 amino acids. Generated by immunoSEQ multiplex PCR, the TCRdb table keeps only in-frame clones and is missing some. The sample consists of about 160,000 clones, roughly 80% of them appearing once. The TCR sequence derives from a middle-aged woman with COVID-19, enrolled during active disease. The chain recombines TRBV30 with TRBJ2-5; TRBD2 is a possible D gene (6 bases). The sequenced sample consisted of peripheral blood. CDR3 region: CAWSGGGRETQYF. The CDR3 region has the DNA TGTGCCTGGAGTGGTGGAGGGAGGGAGACCCAGTACTTC. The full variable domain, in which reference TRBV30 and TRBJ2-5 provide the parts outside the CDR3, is SQTIHQWPATLVQPVGSPLSLECTVEGTSNPNLYWYRQAAGRGLQLLFYSVGIGQISSEVPQNLSASRPQDRQFILSSKKLLLSDSGFYLCAWSGGGRETQYFGPGTRLLVL.